Included here is one TCR beta chain sequence, with context. Relative to the germline gene, one junction end is altered; a read error may explain this. The sample originates from a study of blood T cell repertoires in COVID-19. At the level of the study: PBMCs, B-cell-depleted T cells, or T cells provided the cDNA or gDNA that made up the material.

The CDR3 consists of 14 residues. Germline lookup yields CDR1 SGHRS and CDR2 YFSETQ. Some clones are missing from TCRdb's copy, which holds only in-frame ones; the method was immunoSEQ multiplex PCR. The sample records about 230,000 clones, about 85% being singletons. Sequencing used peripheral blood. The J gene is TRBJ2-1, the V gene TRBV5-1; the match to TRBD1 covers 9 bases. The receptor comes from an elderly woman with acute or convalescent COVID-19. The CDR3 loop is CASSAGLSGTGWVF. The DNA for the CDR3 is TGCGCCAGCAGCGCCGGCCTCTCCGGGACAGGGTGGGTCTTC.